These 29 T cell receptor beta chains originate from one sample sequenced in a study of T cell responses to AZD1222 COVID-19 vaccine. Libraries were prepared by immunoSEQ multiplex PCR; TCRdb keeps only in-frame clonotypes and omits some of them. The repertoire holds 120,000 to 150,000 clones, with 88% as singletons. Sequencing used peripheral blood, obtained on day 0 of AZD1222 vaccination. These receptors all stem from an adult in good health.

V usage is TRBV5-1 and J usage is TRBJ2-7; no definite D call. V was shortened by 0 bases and J by 5 bases, with 15 bases between the two germline ends. The CDR3 sequence is 15 residues long. Germline CDR1 reads SGHRS; CDR2 reads YFSETQ. The CDR3 sequence: CASSLALGQQDEQYF. CDR3 bases: TGCGCCAGCAGCTTGGCCCTAGGGCAGCAAGACGAGCAGTACTTC.

About this clone: This same CDR3 is encoded by further DNA sequences in the sample. V usage is TRBV19 and J usage is TRBJ1-5, with 12 bases lining up with TRBD1. Per germline, CDR1 LNHDA and CDR2 SQIVND (reference sequence). The CDR3 spans 15 residues. V lost 7 bases to trimming and J lost 6 bases; unmatched junction nucleotides: 7. CDR3 protein: CASTPGQGASQPQHF. The CDR3 coding sequence is TGTGCCAGTACCCCGGGACAGGGGGCGTCTCAGCCCCAGCATTTT.

The chain couples TRBV9 to TRBJ2-5; D unclear. Germline CDR1 is SGDLS and CDR2 is YYNGEE. Trimming took 0 bases from V and 1 from J, leaving 10 bases between them. The CDR3 runs 15 residues. Written as DNA, the CDR3 is TGTGCCAGCAGCGTAGGTGCGGCAACCCAAGAGACCCAGTACTTC. Its protein is CASSVGAATQETQYF.

The gene calls are TRBV14 and TRBJ1-1; 7 bases line up with TRBD1. The CDR3 runs to 14 residues. Germline CDR1 is SGHDN and CDR2 is FVKESK. Germline trimming cut 0 bases from V and 5 bases from J; bases unmatched to any gene: 3. The DNA of the CDR3 is TGTGCCAGCAGCCAAGAACACAGGGGAACTGAAGCTTTCTTT. Its translation: CASSQEHRGTEAFF.

J is TRBJ2-3 and V is TRBV6-2 or TRBV6-3; TRBD2 matches 13 bases. The length of the CDR3 is 21 residues. The V gene end was trimmed by 2 bases and the J gene end by 0 bases; junction bases not matched to a gene: 14. Germline lookup yields CDR1 MNHEY and CDR2 SVGEGT. The CDR3 loop reads CASSYPGLAGAPRLSTDTQYF. DNA of the CDR3: TGTGCCAGCAGTTACCCCGGACTAGCGGGGGCCCCTAGACTCAGCACAGATACGCAGTATTTT.

The chain is built from TRBV6-2 or TRBV6-3 and TRBJ1-5; D might be TRBD1 (6 bases). The CDR3 consists of 19 residues. The germline gives CDR1 MNHEY, CDR2 SVGEGT. Trimming cost V 0 bases and J 2 bases, with 20 bases left between them. CDR3 amino acids: CASSYSGGLSLIGNQPQHF. The CDR3 DNA reads TGTGCCAGCAGTTACTCGGGGGGGCTATCTTTAATCGGCAATCAGCCCCAGCATTTT.

This clone appeared a single time. The CDR3 DNA sequence: TGTGCCAGTCGAGGACCCTCCTGGGATGAGCAGTTCTTC. Encoded protein: CASRGPSWDEQFF. This chain uses TRBV19 with TRBJ2-1; D unclear. Trimming shortened V by 8 bases and J by 8 bases, and 16 bases separated the two germline ends. The CDR3 is 13 residues long. The germline gives CDR1 LNHDA, CDR2 SQIVND (reference sequence).

This clone was seen just once. The gene calls are TRBV28 and TRBJ1-5; D not certain. V gave up 7 bases and J gave up 7 bases, with 17 bases separating them. The CDR3 runs to 14 residues. From germline, CDR1 is MDHEN and CDR2 SYDVKM. The CDR3 protein is CASTLGVGGQPQHF. Here the CDR3 DNA reads TGTGCCAGCACCCTTGGGGTAGGAGGGCAGCCCCAGCATTTT.

Comment on this clone: Relative to the germline gene, one junction end is altered; a read error may explain this. J is TRBJ1-1 and V is TRBV20-1; D not certain. Germline assignment: CDR1 DFQATT and CDR2 SNEGSKA (reference sequence). This CDR3 comprises 11 residues. The CDR3 sequence is CSARNALRRVF. The CDR3 DNA is TGCAGTGCTAGAAATGCCCTCCGTCGAGTCTTT.

The gene calls are TRBV5-1 and TRBJ1-6; possibly TRBD1 for D (5 bases). The V and J ends lost 4 bases and 10 bases respectively, with 18 bases between them. CDR1 is SGHRS and CDR2 is YFSETQ in the germline V gene. The CDR3 consists of 15 residues. The CDR3 spells CASSHGTLEGSPLHF. In DNA, the CDR3 is TGCGCCAGCAGCCACGGGACTCTAGAGGGGTCACCCCTCCACTTT. Full variable domain (rest looked up from reference TRBV5-1 and TRBJ1-6): KAGVTQTPRYLIKTRGQQVTLSCSPISGHRSVSWYQQTPGQGLQFLFEYFSETQRNKGNFPGRFSGRQFSNSRSEMNVSTLELGDSALYLCASSHGTLEGSPLHFGNGTRLTVT.

The chain has TRBV21-1 and TRBJ2-1. TRBV21-1 is a known pseudogene. CDR3 size: 13 residues. CDR3 bases: TGTGCCAGCAGCTGCGCAGGGACGAATGAGCAGTTCTTC. Translated: CASSCAGTNEQFF.

The chain links TRBV7-2 to TRBJ1-2; possibly TRBD1 for D (5 bases). The V gene's germline CDR1 is SGHTA and CDR2 FQGNSA. The CDR3 is 17 residues long. V was trimmed by 1 base and J by 2 bases, leaving 17 bases between them. The CDR3 is CASSLVPWAGLNYGYTF. The CDR3 DNA follows: TGTGCCAGCAGCTTAGTCCCGTGGGCAGGGCTAAACTATGGCTACACCTTC.

The rearrangement uses TRBV7-9 and TRBJ1-3, with D perhaps TRBD1 (5 bases). Germline CDR1 is SEHNR and CDR2 is FQNEAQ (reference sequence). Trimming took 5 bases from V and 3 from J, leaving 23 bases between them. CDR3 size: 18 residues. DNA for the CDR3: TGTGCCAGCAGCCAAACGGGGGGGATCCAGGGACGTGGAAACACCATATATTTT. This encodes CASSQTGGIQGRGNTIYF.

The chain links TRBV27 to TRBJ2-1; 7 bases are a match to TRBD2. V was pared by 5 bases and J by 3 bases, with 13 bases of the junction left unmatched. In germline, CDR1 is MNHEY, CDR2 SMNVEV (reference sequence). CDR3 length: 17 amino acids. Written as DNA, the CDR3 is TGTGCCAGCAGTCTCCCGTCGGGGGGAGGGCGCTACAATGAGCAGTTCTTC. Amino acids: CASSLPSGGGRYNEQFF.

This clone was recorded once. This sequence joins TRBV7-8 and TRBJ2-1; D may be TRBD2 (6 bases). Trimming shortened V by 3 bases and J by 2 bases, and 11 bases separated the two germline ends. The germline CDR1 and CDR2 sequences are SGHVS and FQNEAQ. The CDR3 spans 15 residues. The CDR3 nucleotides are TGTGCCAGCAGCTTTAGCGGAGTTACCTACAATGAGCAGTTCTTC. As protein: CASSFSGVTYNEQFF.

The chain uses TRBV29-1 and TRBJ2-7; 8 positions agree with TRBD1. Germline CDR1 SQVTM, CDR2 ANQGSEA. There are 16 residues in the CDR3. The trim removed 5 bases at V and 3 bases at J, leaving 15 bases unmatched. In DNA form, the CDR3 reads TGCAGCGTTTCCGGTTCAGCAGGGGGCTTCAACTACGAGCAGTACTTC. Its protein is CSVSGSAGGFNYEQYF.

The chain uses TRBV5-1 and TRBJ1-6; 7 nucleotides line up with TRBD1. The germline gives CDR1 SGHRS, CDR2 YFSETQ. After removal of 4 bases from V and 0 bases from J, the junction contained 4 bases not matched to a gene. This CDR3 has 16 amino acids. Here the CDR3 DNA reads TGCGCCAGCAGCCCGACAGGGAGCTCCTATAATTCACCCCTCCACTTT. Encoded protein: CASSPTGSSYNSPLHF.

This clone turned up a few times. The CDR3 nucleotides are TGTGCCAGCAGTTTTCTGGGGACAGGGGGAGGAGAGCAGTACTTC. Protein: CASSFLGTGGGEQYF. V is TRBV28 and J is TRBJ2-7; 11 nucleotides line up with TRBD1. After removal of 3 bases from V and 7 bases from J, the junction contained 8 bases not matched to a gene. This CDR3 has 15 amino acids. Germline values: CDR1 MDHEN, CDR2 SYDVKM.

The J gene is TRBJ2-7, the V gene TRBV7-9; D perhaps matches TRBD1 (6 bases). The CDR3 loop spans 13 amino acids. The germline V gene has CDR1 SEHNR and CDR2 FQNEAQ (reference sequence). Trimming took 5 bases from V and 6 from J, leaving 14 bases between them. DNA of the CDR3: TGTGCCAGCAGCCCGAGGGACAACGGCGAGCAGTACTTC. Translating it yields CASSPRDNGEQYF.

The chain joins TRBV29-1 to TRBJ2-7, with TRBD1 identical over 8 bases. CDR1 SQVTM and CDR2 ANQGSEA come from the germline V gene. Losses at the gene ends were 5 bases for V and 2 bases for J; bases not matched to a gene: 5. CDR3 length equals 13 residues. The CDR3, as DNA: TGCAGCGTTAATGGACAGGGAGCCTACGAGCAGTACTTC. It translates to CSVNGQGAYEQYF.

This sequence joins TRBV5-6 and TRBJ1-1, with D hard to call. This CDR3 spans 12 amino acids. Per the germline V gene, CDR1 is SGHDT and CDR2 is YYEEEE. The V gene lost 1 base and the J gene lost 6 bases, with 7 bases spanning the gap. The CDR3, as DNA: TGTGCCAGCAGCTTGCCCCAGGCTGAAGCTTTCTTT. Protein product: CASSLPQAEAFF. The whole variable domain, filled in from reference TRBV5-6 and TRBJ1-1, reads DAGVTQSPTHLIKTRGQQVTLRCSPKSGHDTVSWYQQALGQGPQFIFQYYEEEERQRGNFPDRFSGHQFPNYSSELNVNALLLGDSALYLCASSLPQAEAFFGQGTRLTVV.

In its sample, this clone was seen once. V gene TRBV5-4 combines with J gene TRBJ1-4; D is perhaps TRBD1 (6 bases). CDR3 length equals 16 residues. The germline gives CDR1 SGHNT, CDR2 YYREEE (reference sequence). V dropped 1 base and J dropped 7 bases, with 17 bases sitting between them. Written as DNA, the CDR3 is TGTGCCAGCAGCTTGCCCGGAAACCAGGGGAGTGAAAAACTGTTTTTT. Translation: CASSLPGNQGSEKLFF.

CDR3 nucleotide sequence: TGTGCCAGCAGCTTAGATCGGCAGGGCCTTGGCTACACCTTC. Translated: CASSLDRQGLGYTF. The J gene is TRBJ1-2, the V gene TRBV7-2; tentatively, D is TRBD1 (5 bases). Germline CDR1 and CDR2: SGHTA and FQGNSA. V lost 1 base, J lost 7 bases, and 13 bases lay in between. The CDR3 has 14 residues.

This clone appeared a few times. V and J are TRBV30 and TRBJ2-2; TRBD1 is a possible D gene (6 bases). Per the germline V gene, CDR1 is GTSNPN and CDR2 is SVGIG (reference sequence). Trimming removed 4 bases at V and 7 bases at J, with 10 bases between. The CDR3 is 12 residues long. DNA for the CDR3: TGTGCCTGGAACAGGGACCTCGGGGAGCTGTTTTTT. This sequence encodes CAWNRDLGELFF.

This rearrangement joins TRBV3-1 (or the pseudogene TRBV3-2) to TRBJ1-2; D gene unclear. The CDR3 is made up of 15 amino acids. V lost 1 base, J lost 4 bases, and 13 bases lay in between. Germline V gives CDR1 LGHDT, CDR2 YNNKEL (reference sequence). CDR3 loop: CASSQGEGRSYGYTF. CDR3 sequence (DNA): TGTGCCAGCAGCCAAGGGGAGGGCAGGTCCTATGGCTACACCTTC.

The chain links TRBV20-1 to TRBJ1-2; D gene ambiguous. The CDR3 runs to 10 residues. CDR1 is DFQATT and CDR2 is SNEGSKA in the germline V gene (reference sequence). Trimming stripped 8 bases from V and 4 bases from J, with 8 bases between. The CDR3 DNA is TGCAGTTCTAAAACCTATGGCTACACCTTC. As protein: CSSKTYGYTF.

The V gene is TRBV5-8, the J gene TRBJ1-3, with no clear D. Trimming shortened V by 3 bases and J by 2 bases, and 12 bases separated the two germline ends. The germline gives CDR1 SGHTS, CDR2 YDEGEE. CDR3 size: 15 residues. CDR3 coding DNA: TGTGCCAGCAGCTGGTCAAGGGCCGCTGGAAACACCATATATTTT. It specifies CASSWSRAAGNTIYF.

J is TRBJ2-2 and V is TRBV27, with D perhaps TRBD1 (5 bases). Trimming took 1 base from V and 5 from J, leaving 8 bases between them. Germline V gives CDR1 MNHEY, CDR2 SMNVEV (reference sequence). The CDR3 runs 14 residues. CDR3 in DNA: TGTGCCAGCAGTTTATGGGCAGGGACCGGGGAGCTGTTTTTT. Residues: CASSLWAGTGELFF.

This chain links TRBV2 with TRBJ2-7, with TRBD2 matching over 9 bases. The CDR3 spans 11 residues. Trimming removed 6 bases from V and 12 bases from J; junction bases left unmatched: 6. Germline-derived CDR1 and CDR2 are SNHLY and FYNNEI. The CDR3 DNA sequence: TGTGCCAGCAGCGCTAGCGGGAACCTGTACTTC. Its translation is CASSASGNLYF. Together with reference TRBV2 and TRBJ2-7, the CDR3 gives the full variable domain: EPEVTQTPSHQVTQMGQEVILRCVPISNHLYFYWYRQILGQKVEFLVSFYNNEISEKSEIFDDQFSVERPDGSNFTLKIRSTKLEDSAMYFCASSASGNLYFGPGTRLTVT.